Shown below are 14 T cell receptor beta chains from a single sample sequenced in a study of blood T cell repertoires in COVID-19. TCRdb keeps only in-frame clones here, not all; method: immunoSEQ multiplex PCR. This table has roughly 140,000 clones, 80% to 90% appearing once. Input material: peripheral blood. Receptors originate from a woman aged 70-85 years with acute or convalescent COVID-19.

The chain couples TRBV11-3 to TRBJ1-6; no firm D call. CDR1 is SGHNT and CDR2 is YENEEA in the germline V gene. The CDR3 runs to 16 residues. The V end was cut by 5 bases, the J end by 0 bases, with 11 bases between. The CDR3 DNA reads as TGTGCCAGCAGCACCCAAGGGAGCTCCTATAATTCACCCCTCCACTTT. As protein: CASSTQGSSYNSPLHF. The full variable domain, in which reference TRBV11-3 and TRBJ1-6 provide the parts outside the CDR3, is EAGVVQSPRYKIIEKKQPVAFWCNPISGHNTLYWYLQNLGQGPELLIRYENEEAVDDSQLPKDRFSAERLKGVDSTLKIQPAELGDSAVYLCASSTQGSSYNSPLHFGNGTRLTVT.

The CDR3 sequence: CASSQGYGDQPQHF. The CDR3 nucleotides read TGTGCCAGCAGCCAAGGGTACGGGGATCAGCCCCAGCATTTT. The chain carries TRBV3-1 (or the pseudogene TRBV3-2) and TRBJ1-5; no clear D. The CDR3 totals 14 residues. V was cut by 1 base and J by 5 bases, with 9 bases left in between. Looked up from germline, CDR1 is LGHDT and CDR2 is YNNKEL (reference sequence).

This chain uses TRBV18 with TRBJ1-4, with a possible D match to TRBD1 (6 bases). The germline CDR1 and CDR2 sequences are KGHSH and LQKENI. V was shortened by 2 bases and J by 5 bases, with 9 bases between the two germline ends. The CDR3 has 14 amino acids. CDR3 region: CASSPNRANEKLFF. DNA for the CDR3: TGTGCCAGCTCACCAAACAGGGCGAATGAAAAACTGTTTTTT.

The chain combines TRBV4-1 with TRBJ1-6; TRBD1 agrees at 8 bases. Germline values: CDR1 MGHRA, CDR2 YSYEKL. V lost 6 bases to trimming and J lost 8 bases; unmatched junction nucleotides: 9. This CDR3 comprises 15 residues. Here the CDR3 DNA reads TGCGCCAGCAGGCGTCAGGGGGCGATCGATTCACCCCTCCACTTT. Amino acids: CASRRQGAIDSPLHF.

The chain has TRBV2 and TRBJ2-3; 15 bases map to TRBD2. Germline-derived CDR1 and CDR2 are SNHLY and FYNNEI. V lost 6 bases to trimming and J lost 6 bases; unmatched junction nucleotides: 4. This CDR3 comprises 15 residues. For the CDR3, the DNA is TGTGCCAGCAGCGGACTAGCGGGGGGGCGGGATACGCAGTATTTT. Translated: CASSGLAGGRDTQYF.

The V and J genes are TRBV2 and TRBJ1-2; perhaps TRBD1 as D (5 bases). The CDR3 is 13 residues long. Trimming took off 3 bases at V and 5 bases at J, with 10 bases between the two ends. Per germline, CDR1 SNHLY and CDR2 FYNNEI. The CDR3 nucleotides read TGTGCCAGCAGTGATAGGTACAGGTATGGCTACACCTTC. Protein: CASSDRYRYGYTF.

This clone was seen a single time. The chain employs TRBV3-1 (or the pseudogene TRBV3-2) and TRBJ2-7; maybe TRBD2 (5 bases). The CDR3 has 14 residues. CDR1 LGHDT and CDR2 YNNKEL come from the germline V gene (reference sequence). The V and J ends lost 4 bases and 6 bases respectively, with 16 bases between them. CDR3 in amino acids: CASSPRLRGSEQYV. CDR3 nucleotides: TGTGCCAGCAGCCCCAGACTTAGAGGGTCCGAGCAGTACGTC.

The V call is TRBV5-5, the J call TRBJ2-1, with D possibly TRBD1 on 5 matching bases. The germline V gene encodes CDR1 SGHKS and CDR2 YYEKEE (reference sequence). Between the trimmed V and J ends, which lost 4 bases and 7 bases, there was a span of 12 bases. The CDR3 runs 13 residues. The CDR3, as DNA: TGTGCCAGCAGCCCGTGGGGCCGAAATGAGCAGTTCTTC. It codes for CASSPWGRNEQFF.

This chain's CDR3 is CASSEQGIPSETQYF. In DNA, the CDR3 is TGTGCCAGCAGTGAACAGGGTATACCGTCAGAGACCCAGTACTTC. V usage is TRBV2 and J usage is TRBJ2-5; tentatively, D is TRBD1 (5 bases). This CDR3 is built from 15 residues. The germline V gene has CDR1 SNHLY and CDR2 FYNNEI. V was clipped by 2 bases and J by 4 bases, with 14 bases between them.

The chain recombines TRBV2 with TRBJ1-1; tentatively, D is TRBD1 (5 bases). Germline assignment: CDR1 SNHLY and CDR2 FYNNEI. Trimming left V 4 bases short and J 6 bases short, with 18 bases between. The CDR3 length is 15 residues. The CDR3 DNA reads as TGTGCCAGCAGTGCTGGACAAACCATCATCCCTGAAGCTTTCTTT. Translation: CASSAGQTIIPEAFF. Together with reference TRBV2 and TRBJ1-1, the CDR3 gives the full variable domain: EPEVTQTPSHQVTQMGQEVILRCVPISNHLYFYWYRQILGQKVEFLVSFYNNEISEKSEIFDDQFSVERPDGSNFTLKIRSTKLEDSAMYFCASSAGQTIIPEAFFGQGTRLTVV.

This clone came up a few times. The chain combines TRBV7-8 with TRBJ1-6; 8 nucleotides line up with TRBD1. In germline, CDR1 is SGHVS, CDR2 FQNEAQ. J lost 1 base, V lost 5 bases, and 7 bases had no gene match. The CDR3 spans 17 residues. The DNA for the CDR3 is TGTGCCAGCAGCCCCCCAGGGGGCGTATCCTATAATTCACCCCTCCACTTT. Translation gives CASSPPGGVSYNSPLHF.

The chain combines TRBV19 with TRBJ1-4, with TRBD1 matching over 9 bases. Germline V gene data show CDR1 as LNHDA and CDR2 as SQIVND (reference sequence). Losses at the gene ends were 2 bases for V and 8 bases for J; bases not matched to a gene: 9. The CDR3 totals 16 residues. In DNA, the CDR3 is TGTGCCAGTAGTATATGGACAGGGGACGAGGGAGAAAAACTGTTTTTT. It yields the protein CASSIWTGDEGEKLFF.

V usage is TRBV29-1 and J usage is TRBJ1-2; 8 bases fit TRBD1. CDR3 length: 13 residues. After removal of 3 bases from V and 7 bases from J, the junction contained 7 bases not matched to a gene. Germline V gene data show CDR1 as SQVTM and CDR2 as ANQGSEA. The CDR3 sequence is CSVETGARGGYTF. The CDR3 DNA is TGCAGCGTTGAGACAGGGGCAAGGGGTGGCTACACCTTC.

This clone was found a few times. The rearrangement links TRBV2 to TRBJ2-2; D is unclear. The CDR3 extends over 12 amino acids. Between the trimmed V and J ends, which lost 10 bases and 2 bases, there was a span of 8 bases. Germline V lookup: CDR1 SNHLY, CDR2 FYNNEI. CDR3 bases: TGTGCCACCCCTACCAACACCGGGGAGCTGTTTTTT. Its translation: CATPTNTGELFF.